This T cell receptor (beta chain) was captured in a study of blood T cell repertoires in COVID-19. Study as a whole: Researchers got acute and convalescent COVID-19 samples from the United States, Italy and Spain.

Original data processing: Scientists estimated how many nucleated cells there were by amplifying reference gene primers. Produced via immunoSEQ multiplex PCR; TCRdb's table is partial and in-frame only. Clone size and the V and J calls come from that table; the DNA yielded D and trimming. The sample holds just over 60,000 clones, approximately 80% seen once. V was cut by 4 bases and J by 5 bases, with 11 bases left in between. This CDR3 has 14 amino acids. Germline V lookup: CDR1 MNHEY, CDR2 SVGAGI. This receptor was identified in a woman older than 75 with active or convalescent COVID-19. The rearrangement links TRBV6-5 to TRBJ2-2, with a possible D match to TRBD2 (5 bases). Sample: peripheral blood. The CDR3 loop is CASSFRGRTGELFF. Written as DNA, the CDR3 is TGTGCCAGCAGTTTCCGGGGTAGGACCGGGGAGCTGTTTTTT.